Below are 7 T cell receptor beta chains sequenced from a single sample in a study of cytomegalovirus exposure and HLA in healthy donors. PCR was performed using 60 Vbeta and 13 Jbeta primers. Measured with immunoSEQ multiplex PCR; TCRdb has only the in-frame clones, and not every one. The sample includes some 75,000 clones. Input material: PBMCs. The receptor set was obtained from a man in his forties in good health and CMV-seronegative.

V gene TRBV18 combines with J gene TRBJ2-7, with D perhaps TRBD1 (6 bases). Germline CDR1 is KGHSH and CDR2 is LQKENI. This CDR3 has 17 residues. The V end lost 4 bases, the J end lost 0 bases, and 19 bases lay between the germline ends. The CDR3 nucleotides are TGTGCCAGCTCACAGCCGCCTTGGGACAATCCCTCCTACGAGCAGTACTTC. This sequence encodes CASSQPPWDNPSYEQYF.

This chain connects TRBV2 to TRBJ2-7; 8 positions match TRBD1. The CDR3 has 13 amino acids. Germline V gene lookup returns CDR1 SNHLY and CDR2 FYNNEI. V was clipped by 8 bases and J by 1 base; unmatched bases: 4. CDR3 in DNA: TGTGCCAGCGGACAGGGCAGGTCCTACGAGCAGTACTTC. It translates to CASGQGRSYEQYF.

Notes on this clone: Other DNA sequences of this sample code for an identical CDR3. This CDR3 is CASSDHSNTEAFF. The CDR3 region has the DNA TGTGCCAGCAGTGATCACAGCAACACTGAAGCTTTCTTT. V gene TRBV2 combines with J gene TRBJ1-1; D not resolved. The CDR3 runs 13 residues. V shed 3 bases and J shed 2 bases, with 7 bases lying between them. Germline V gene data show CDR1 as SNHLY and CDR2 as FYNNEI.

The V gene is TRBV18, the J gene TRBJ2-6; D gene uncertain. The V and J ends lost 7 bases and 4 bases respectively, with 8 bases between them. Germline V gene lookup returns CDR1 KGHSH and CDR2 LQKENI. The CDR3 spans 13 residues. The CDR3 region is CASLLSGANVLTF. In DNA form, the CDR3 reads TGTGCCAGCTTGTTATCCGGGGCCAACGTCCTGACTTTC.

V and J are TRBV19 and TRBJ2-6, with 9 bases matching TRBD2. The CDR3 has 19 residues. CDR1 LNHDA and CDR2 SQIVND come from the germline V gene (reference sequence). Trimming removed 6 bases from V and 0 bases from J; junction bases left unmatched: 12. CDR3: CASRALGRGGFSGANVLTF. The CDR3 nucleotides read TGTGCCAGTAGGGCGCTGGGGCGGGGGGGTTTCTCTGGGGCCAACGTCCTGACTTTC.

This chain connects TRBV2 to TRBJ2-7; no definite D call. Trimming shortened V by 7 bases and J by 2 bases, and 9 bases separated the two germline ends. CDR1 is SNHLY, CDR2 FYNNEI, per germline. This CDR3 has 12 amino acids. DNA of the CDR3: TGTGCCAGCAAGGCAGGTACCTACGAGCAGTACTTC. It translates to CASKAGTYEQYF.

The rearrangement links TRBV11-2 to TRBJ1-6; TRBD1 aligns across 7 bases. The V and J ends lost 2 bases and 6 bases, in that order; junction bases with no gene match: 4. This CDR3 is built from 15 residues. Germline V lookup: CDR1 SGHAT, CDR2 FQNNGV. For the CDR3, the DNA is TGTGCCAGCAGCTTACGACAGGGACTTAATTCACCCCTCCACTTT. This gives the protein CASSLRQGLNSPLHF.